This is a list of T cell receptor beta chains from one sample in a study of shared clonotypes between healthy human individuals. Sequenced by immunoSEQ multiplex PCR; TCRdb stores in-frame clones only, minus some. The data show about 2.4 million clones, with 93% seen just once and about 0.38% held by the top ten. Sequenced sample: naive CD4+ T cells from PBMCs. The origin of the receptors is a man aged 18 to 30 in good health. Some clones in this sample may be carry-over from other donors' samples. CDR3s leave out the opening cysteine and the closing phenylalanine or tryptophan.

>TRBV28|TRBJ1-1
ASRHLDSGTENTEAF
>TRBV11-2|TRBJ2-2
ASSSGEWGTGELF
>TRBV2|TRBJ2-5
AIRPVLNGETQY
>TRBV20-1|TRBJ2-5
SERVEETQY
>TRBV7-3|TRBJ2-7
ASSSRQGTVQY
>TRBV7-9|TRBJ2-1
ASSLAGGPLYNEQF
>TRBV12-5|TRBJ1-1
ASGHSGRSEAF
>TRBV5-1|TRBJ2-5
ASSGLQQETQY
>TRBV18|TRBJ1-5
ASSPGDSQPQH
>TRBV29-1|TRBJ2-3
SVGGLAETSTDTQY
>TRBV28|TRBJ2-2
ASSPLGEGTGELF
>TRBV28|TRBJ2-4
ASGDRGSKNIQY
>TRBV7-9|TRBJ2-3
ASSTRAHTDTQY
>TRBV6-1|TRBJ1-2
ASSGSGTAPGYT
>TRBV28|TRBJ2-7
ASSLTGGRPYEQY
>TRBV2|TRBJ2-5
ATSVAGGEETQY
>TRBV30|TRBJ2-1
AWSQEVYNEQF
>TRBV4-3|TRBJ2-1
ASSQEMTGVNEQF
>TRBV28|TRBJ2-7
ASSPPGTGGKYEQY
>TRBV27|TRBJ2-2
ASSRSTGIAGELF
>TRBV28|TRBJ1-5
ASRKGTSRD
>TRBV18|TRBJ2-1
ASSPPGLGEQF
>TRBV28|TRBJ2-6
ASRTGGPTGANVLT
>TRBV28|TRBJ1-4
ASSLGRGREKLF
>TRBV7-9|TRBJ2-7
ASSPRGTGAVEQY
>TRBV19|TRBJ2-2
ASWLTGNTGELF
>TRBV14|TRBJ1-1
ASSLLSRQLNTEAF
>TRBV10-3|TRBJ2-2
AISPHQTARNTGELF
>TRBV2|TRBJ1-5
ASSESSGVQPQH
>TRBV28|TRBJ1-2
ASGGQLGGYGYT
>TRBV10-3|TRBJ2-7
AIRDRASEQY
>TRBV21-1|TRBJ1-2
ASSKEAGGCKYRGASGANYGYT
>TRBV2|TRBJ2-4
ASKSGRTANIQY
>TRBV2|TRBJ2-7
ASMDRDKQY
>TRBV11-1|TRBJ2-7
ASSLPGLSYEQY
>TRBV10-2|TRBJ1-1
ASSSTGTNTEAF
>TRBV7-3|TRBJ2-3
ASSREGPGGTDTQY
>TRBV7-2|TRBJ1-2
ASTPDGNYGYT
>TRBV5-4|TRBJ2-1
ASSLLAGVTGEQF
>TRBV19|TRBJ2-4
ASSTWDRKNIQY
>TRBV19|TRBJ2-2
ASSTGPRGGELF
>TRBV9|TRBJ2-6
ASSAGTSGTGANVLT
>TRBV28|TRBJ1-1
ASTLSRWDTEAF
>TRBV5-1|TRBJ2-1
ASSDNPGLSHNEQF
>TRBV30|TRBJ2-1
AWSYFFYNEQF
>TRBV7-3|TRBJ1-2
ASSLGFGPGYGYT
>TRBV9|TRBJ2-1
ASSVAQREDEQF
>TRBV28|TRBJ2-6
ASSTFSGANVLT
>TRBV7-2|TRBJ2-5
ASSLGGLALPGQETQY
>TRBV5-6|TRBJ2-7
ASSPGTGASYEQY
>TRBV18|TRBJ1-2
ASSPNRDGYT
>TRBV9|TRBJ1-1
ASSPRVGQRNQNTEAF
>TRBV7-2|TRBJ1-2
ASSFGGGSGYGYT
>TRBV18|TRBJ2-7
ASSPGRDRVHEQY
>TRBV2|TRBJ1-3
ASRWESSSGNTIY
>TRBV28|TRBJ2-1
ASSLWRTSGDEQF
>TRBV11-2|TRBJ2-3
ASSLVSGADTQY
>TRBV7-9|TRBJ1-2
ASSELANSYGYT
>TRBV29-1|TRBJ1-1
SAAARLMNTEAF